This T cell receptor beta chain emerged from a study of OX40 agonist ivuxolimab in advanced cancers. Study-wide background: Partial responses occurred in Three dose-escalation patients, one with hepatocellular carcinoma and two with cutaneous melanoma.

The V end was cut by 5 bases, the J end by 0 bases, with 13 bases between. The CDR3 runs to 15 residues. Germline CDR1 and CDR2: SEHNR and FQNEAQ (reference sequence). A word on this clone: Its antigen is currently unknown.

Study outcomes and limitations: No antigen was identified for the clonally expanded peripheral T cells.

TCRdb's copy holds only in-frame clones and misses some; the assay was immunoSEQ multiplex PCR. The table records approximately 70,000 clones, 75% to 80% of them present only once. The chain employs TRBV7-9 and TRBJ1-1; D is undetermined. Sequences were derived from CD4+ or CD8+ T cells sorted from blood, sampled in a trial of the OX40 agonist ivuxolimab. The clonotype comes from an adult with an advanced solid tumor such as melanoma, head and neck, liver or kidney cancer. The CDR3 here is CASSPPGSLNTEAFF. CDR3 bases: TGTGCCAGCAGCCCACCAGGCAGCCTGAACACTGAAGCTTTCTTT.